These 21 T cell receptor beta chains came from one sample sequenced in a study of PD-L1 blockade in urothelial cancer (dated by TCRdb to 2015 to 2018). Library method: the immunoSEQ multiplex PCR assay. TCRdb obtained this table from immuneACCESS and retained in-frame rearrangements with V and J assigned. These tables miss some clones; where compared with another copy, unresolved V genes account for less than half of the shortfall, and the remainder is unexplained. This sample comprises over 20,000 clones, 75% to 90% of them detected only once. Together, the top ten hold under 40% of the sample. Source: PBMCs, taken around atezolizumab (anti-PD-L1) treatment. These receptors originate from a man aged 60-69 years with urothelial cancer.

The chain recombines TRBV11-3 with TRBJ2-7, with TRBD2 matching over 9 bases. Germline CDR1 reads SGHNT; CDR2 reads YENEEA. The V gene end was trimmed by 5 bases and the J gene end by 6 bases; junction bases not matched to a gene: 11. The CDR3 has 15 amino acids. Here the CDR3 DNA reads TGTGCCAGCAGCGATGGGGGCGGGAGGGCCTCCGAGCAGTACTTC. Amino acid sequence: CASSDGGGRASEQYF. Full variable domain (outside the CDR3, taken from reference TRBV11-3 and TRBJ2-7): EAGVVQSPRYKIIEKKQPVAFWCNPISGHNTLYWYLQNLGQGPELLIRYENEEAVDDSQLPKDRFSAERLKGVDSTLKIQPAELGDSAVYLCASSDGGGRASEQYFGPGTRLTVT.

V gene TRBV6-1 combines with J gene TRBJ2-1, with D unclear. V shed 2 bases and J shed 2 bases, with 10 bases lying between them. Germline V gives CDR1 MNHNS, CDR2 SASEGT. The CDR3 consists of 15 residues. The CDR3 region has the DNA TGTGCCAGCAGTGAACTGCCCGACACCTACAATGAGCAGTTCTTC. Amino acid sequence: CASSELPDTYNEQFF.

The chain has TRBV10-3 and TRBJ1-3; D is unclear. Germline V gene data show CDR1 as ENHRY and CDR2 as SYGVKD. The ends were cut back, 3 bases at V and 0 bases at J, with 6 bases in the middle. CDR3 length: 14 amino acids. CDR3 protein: CAISDGSSGNTIYF. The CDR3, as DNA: TGTGCCATCAGTGACGGGAGCTCTGGAAACACCATATATTTT.

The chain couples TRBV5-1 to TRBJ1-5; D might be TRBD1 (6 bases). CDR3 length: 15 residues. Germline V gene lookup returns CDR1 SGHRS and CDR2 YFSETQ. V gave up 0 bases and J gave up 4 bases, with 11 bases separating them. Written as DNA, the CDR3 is TGCGCCAGCAGCTTGGAAGGACAGAGGAATCAGCCCCAGCATTTT. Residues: CASSLEGQRNQPQHF.

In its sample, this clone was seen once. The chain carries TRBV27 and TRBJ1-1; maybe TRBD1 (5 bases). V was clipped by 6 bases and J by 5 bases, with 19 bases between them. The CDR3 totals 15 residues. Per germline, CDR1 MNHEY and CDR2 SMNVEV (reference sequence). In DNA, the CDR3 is TGTGCCAGCAGCCTACTGGCGGCGGGGGTTACTGAAGCTTTCTTT. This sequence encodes CASSLLAAGVTEAFF.

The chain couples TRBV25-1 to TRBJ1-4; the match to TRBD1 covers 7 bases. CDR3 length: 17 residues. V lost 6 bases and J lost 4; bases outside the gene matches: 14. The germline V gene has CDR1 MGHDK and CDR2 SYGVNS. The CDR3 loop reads CASRATGALGGNEKLFF. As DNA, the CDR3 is TGTGCCAGCAGAGCCACAGGGGCCTTAGGGGGTAATGAAAAACTGTTTTTT. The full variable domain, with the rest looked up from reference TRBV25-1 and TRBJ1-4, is EADIYQTPRYLVIGTGKKITLECSQTMGHDKMYWYQQDPGMELHLIHYSYGVNSTEKGDLSSESTVSRIRTEHFPLTLESARPSHTSQYLCASRATGALGGNEKLFFGSGTQLSVL.

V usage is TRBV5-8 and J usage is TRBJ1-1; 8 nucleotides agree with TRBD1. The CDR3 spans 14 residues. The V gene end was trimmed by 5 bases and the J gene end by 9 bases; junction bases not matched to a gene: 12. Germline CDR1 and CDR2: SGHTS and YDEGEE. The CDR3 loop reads CASSFGPGTGKAFF. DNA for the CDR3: TGTGCCAGCAGTTTTGGCCCCGGGACAGGTAAAGCTTTCTTT.

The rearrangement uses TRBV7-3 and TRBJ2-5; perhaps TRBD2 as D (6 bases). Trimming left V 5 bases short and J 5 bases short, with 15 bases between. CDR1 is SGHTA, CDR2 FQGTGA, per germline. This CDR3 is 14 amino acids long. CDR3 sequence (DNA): TGTGCCAGCAGCCTAGGCGGGAAGGAGGAGACCCAGTACTTC. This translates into CASSLGGKEETQYF.

In DNA, the CDR3 is TGTGCCAGCAGTTTCGGCAGGGGGCAACATGGCTACACCTTC. Its protein product is CASSFGRGQHGYTF. This sequence joins TRBV27 and TRBJ1-2; 8 bases line up with TRBD1. The germline V gene has CDR1 MNHEY and CDR2 SMNVEV (reference sequence). The CDR3 is 14 residues long. Trimming removed 3 bases from V and 6 bases from J; junction bases left unmatched: 6.

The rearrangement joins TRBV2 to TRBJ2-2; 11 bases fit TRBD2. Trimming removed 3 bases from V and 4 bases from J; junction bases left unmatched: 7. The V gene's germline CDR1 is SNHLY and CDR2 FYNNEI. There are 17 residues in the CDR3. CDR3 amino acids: CASSDFTSGSPTGELFF. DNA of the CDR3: TGTGCCAGCAGTGATTTTACTAGCGGGAGTCCCACCGGGGAGCTGTTTTTT.

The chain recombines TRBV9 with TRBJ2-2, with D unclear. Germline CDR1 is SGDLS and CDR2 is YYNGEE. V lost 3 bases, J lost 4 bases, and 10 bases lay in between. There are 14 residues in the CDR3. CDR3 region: CASSGTLLTGELFF. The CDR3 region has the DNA TGTGCCAGCAGCGGCACTCTCCTCACCGGGGAGCTGTTTTTT.

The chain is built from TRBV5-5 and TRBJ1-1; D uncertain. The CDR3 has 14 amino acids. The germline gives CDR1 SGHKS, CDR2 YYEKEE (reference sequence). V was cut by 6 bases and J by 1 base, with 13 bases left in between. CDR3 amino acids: CASNVRAGNTEAFF. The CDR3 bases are TGTGCCAGCAACGTGCGGGCGGGGAACACTGAAGCTTTCTTT.

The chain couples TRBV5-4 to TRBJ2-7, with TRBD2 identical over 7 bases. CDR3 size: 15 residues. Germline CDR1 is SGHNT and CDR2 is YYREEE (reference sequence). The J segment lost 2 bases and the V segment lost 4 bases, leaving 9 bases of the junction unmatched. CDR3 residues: CASSENLGGPYEQYF. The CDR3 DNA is TGTGCCAGCAGCGAGAACCTGGGAGGGCCCTACGAGCAGTACTTC.

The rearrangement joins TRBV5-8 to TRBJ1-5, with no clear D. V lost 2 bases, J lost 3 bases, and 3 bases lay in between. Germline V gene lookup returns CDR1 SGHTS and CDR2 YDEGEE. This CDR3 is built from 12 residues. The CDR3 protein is CASSFFNQPQHF. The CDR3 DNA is TGTGCCAGCAGCTTCTTCAATCAGCCCCAGCATTTT.

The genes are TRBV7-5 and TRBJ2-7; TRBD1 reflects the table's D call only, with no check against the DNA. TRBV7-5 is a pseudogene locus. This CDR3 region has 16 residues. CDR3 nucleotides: TGTGCCAGAAGTTCTCGTGGCTCTCTCTCCTCCTACGAGCAGTACTTC. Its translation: CARSSRGSLSSYEQYF.

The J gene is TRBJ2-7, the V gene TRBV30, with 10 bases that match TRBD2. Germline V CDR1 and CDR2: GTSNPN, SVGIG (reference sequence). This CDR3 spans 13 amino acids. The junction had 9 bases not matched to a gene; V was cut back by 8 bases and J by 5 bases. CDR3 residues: CARTIAGGHEQYF. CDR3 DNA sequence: TGTGCCCGTACGATAGCGGGAGGCCACGAGCAGTACTTC.

CDR3 bases: TGTGCCAGCAGCTCAAGGGGGACAGGGCCAGAAAAACTGTTTTTT. It specifies CASSSRGTGPEKLFF. The rearrangement uses TRBV5-5 and TRBJ1-4; 9 nucleotides align to TRBD1. Germline CDR1 and CDR2: SGHKS and YYEKEE (reference sequence). The CDR3 sequence is 15 residues long. V lost 3 bases, J lost 8 bases, and 8 bases stayed unmatched.

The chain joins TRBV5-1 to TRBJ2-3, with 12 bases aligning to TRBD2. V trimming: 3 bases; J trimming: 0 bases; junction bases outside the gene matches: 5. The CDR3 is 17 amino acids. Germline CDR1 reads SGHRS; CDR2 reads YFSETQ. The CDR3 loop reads CASSSGLAGFSTDTQYF. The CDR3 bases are TGCGCCAGCAGCTCGGGACTAGCGGGTTTTAGCACAGATACGCAGTATTTT.

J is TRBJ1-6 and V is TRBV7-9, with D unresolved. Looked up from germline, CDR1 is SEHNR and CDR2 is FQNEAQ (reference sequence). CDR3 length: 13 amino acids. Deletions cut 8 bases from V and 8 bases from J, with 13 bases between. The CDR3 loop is CASRWAGDSPLHF. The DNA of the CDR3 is TGTGCCAGCCGCTGGGCCGGTGATTCACCCCTCCACTTT.

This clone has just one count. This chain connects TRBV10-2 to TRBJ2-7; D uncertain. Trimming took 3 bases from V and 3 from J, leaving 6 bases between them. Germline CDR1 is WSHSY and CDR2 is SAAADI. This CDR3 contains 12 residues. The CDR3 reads CASSELNYEQYF. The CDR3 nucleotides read TGCGCCAGCAGTGAACTGAACTACGAGCAGTACTTC.

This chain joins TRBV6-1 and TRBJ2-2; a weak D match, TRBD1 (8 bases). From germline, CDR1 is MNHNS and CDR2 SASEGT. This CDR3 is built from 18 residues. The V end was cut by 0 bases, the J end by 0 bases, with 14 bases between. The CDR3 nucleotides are TGTGCCAGCAGTGAAGCGCTTACAGGGGGGGCGAACACCGGGGAGCTGTTTTTT. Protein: CASSEALTGGANTGELFF.